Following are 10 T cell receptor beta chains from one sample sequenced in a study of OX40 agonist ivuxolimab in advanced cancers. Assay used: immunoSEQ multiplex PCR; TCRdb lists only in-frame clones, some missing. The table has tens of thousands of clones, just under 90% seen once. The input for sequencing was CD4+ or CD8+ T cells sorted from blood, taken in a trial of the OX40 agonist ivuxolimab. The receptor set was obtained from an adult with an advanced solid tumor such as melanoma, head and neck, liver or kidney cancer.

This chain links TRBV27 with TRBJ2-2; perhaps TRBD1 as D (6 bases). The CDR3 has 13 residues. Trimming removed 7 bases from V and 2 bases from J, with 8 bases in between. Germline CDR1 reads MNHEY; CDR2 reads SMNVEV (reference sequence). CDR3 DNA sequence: TGTGCCAGCACCAGGGGAAACACCGGGGAGCTGTTTTTT. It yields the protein CASTRGNTGELFF.

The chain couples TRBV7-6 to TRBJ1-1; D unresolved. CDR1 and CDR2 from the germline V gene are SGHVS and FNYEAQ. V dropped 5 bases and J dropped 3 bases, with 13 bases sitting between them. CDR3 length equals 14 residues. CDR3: CASSPGVVDTEAFF. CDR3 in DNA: TGTGCCAGCAGCCCCGGGGTAGTAGACACTGAAGCTTTCTTT.

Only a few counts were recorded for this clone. CDR3 nucleotides: TGTGCCAGCAGCTCCGGGTCTTATGAGCAGTTCTTC. As protein: CASSSGSYEQFF. This chain uses TRBV7-9 with TRBJ2-1, with D unresolved. There are 12 residues in the CDR3. Deletions cut 4 bases from V and 8 bases from J, with 9 bases between. The germline gives CDR1 SEHNR, CDR2 FQNEAQ (reference sequence).

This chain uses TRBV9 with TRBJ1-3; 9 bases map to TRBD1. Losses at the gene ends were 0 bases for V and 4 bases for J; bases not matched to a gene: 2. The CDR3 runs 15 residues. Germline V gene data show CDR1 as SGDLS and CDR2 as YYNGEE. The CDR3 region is CASSVEGTGGNTIYF. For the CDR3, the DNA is TGTGCCAGCAGCGTAGAAGGGACAGGGGGAAACACCATATATTTT.

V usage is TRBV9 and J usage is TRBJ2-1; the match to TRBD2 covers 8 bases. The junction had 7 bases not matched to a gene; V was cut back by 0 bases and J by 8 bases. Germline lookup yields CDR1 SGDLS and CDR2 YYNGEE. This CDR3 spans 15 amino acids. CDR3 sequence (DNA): TGTGCCAGCAGCGTAGAGGGCGGGAGGTTTTATGAGCAGTTCTTC. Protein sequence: CASSVEGGRFYEQFF.

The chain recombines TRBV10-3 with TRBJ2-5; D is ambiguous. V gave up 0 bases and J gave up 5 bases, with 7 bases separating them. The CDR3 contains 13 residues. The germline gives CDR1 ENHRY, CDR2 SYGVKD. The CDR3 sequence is CAISESGMETQYF. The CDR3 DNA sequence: TGTGCCATCAGTGAGTCAGGGATGGAGACCCAGTACTTC.

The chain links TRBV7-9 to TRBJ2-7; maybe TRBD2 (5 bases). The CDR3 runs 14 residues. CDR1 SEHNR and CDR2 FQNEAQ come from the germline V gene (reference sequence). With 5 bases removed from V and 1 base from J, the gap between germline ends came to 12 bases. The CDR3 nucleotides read TGTGCCAGCAGCCTCGTGGGGAGTTCCTACGAGCAGTACTTC. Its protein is CASSLVGSSYEQYF.

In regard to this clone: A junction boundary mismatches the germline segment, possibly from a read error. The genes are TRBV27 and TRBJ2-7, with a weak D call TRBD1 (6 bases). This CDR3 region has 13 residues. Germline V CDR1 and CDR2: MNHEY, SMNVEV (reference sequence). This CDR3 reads CASSLRGSFEQYF. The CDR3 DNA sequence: TGTGCCAGCAGCCTCAGGGGATCCTTCGAGCAGTACTTC.

The CDR3 sequence is CATKEKDGETQYF. For the CDR3, the DNA is TGTGCCACCAAGGAAAAGGACGGAGAGACCCAGTACTTC. The chain carries TRBV6-1 and TRBJ2-5; unclear D gene. Trimming stripped 10 bases from V and 4 bases from J, with 16 bases between. Germline-derived CDR1 and CDR2 are MNHNS and SASEGT. The CDR3 runs to 13 residues.

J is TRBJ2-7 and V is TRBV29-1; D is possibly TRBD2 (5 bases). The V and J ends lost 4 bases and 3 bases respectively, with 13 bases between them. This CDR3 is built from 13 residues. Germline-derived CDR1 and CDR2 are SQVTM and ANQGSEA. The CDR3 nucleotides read TGCAGCGTTGGTGAGGGCGGAGACTACGAGCAGTACTTC. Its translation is CSVGEGGDYEQYF.